The TCR beta chain described here comes from a study of circulating and synovial CD4+ cells in juvenile arthritis. The CDR3 sequence is 14 residues long. Looked up from germline, CDR1 is SGHRS and CDR2 is YFSETQ. Trimming took off 0 bases at V and 1 base at J, with 8 bases between the two ends. Sequenced by immunoSEQ multiplex PCR; TCRdb stores in-frame clones only, minus some. The table includes under 40,000 clones, 85% to 95% detected once. The sequence derives from a human donor with juvenile idiopathic arthritis. The specimen sequenced was CD4+ T cells from blood. The chain couples TRBV5-1 to TRBJ2-7, with D maybe TRBD2 (6 bases). This CDR3 is CASSLDGRSYEQYF. As DNA, the CDR3 is TGCGCCAGCAGCTTGGACGGGAGATCCTACGAGCAGTACTTC.